This T cell receptor (beta chain) was sequenced during a study of glioma-infiltrating T cells. Findings of the study overall: Non-neoplastic patients had below-expected tissue-blood divergence, while all gliomas exceeded expectation. Only very few CDR3 sequences appeared in both tissue and blood.

In this sample, this clonotype turned up many times. Antigen unknown. TCR alpha and beta CDR3 regions were amplified from RNA using iRepertoire nested multiplex PCR. TCRdb analysed the multiplex PCR reads with MiXCR anew, one entry per CDR3 protein. The sample carries about 22,000 distinct CDR3 sequences, around 23% recorded once. The CDR3 has 13 amino acids. CDR1 and CDR2 from the germline V gene are SGHTA and FQGNSA. The ends were cut back, 5 bases at V and 7 bases at J, with 14 bases in the middle. The sequence was collected from a human donor with low-grade glioma or glioblastoma, undergoing nonglioma brain surgery, or in good health (not recorded which). What was sequenced was glioma tissue, nonneoplastic brain tissue, or PBMCs (not recorded which). The chain links TRBV7-2 to TRBJ1-1; D may be TRBD1 (6 bases). In nucleotides, the CDR3 is TGTGCCAGCAGCGCCGCGGGACACCTTGAAGCTTTCTTT. It codes for CASSAAGHLEAFF.